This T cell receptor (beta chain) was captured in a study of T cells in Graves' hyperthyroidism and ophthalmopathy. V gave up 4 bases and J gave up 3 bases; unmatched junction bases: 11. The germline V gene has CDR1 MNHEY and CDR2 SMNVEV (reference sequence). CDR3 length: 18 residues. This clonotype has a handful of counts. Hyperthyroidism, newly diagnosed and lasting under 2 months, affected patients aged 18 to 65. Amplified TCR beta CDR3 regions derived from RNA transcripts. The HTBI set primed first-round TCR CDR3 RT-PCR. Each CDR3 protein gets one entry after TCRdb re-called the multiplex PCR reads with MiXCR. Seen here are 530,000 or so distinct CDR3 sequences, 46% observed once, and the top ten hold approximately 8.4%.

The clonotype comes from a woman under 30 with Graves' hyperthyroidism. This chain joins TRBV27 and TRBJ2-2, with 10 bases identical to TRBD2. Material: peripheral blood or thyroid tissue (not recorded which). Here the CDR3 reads CASSSTPGTSVDTGELFF. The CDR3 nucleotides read TGTGCCAGCAGTTCCACCCCTGGGACTAGCGTAGACACCGGGGAGCTGTTTTTT.